This TCR beta chain was recorded in a study of T cell repertoires in cytomegalovirus infection. TCRdb re-called the reads with MiXCR, one entry per CDR3 protein. This table holds 500,000 to 600,000 distinct CDR3 sequences, 15% to 20% found once. The CDR3 loop spans 16 amino acids. V lost 4 bases and J lost 0, with 15 bases in between. Germline loops: CDR1 MNHNY, CDR2 SVGAGI (reference sequence). The study, taken as a whole, reports: Cumulative public TCR beta family frequency identified carriers of CMV plus the relevant HLA.

This clonotype was counted many times. Its matching antigen is unknown. This TCR was recovered from a human donor in good health (CMV status not recorded). Some clones in this sample may be carry-over from other donors' samples. Sequenced: CD8+ T cells from PBMCs. The chain employs TRBV6-6 and TRBJ1-2, with a weak D call TRBD1 (6 bases). In DNA, the CDR3 is TGTGCCAGCAGTTCCCCAGGGGTTACAGCTAACTATGGCTACACCTTC. Its protein product is CASSSPGVTANYGYTF.